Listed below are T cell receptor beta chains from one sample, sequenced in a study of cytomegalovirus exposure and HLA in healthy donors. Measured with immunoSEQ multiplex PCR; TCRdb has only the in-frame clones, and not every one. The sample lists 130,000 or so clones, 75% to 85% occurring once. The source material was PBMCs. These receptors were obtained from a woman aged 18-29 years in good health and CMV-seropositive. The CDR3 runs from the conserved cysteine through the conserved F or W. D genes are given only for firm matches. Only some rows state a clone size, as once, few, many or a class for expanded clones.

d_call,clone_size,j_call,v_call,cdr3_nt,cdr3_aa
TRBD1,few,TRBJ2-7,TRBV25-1,TGTGCCAGCAGTGAGAGACAGGGGGGAGAGCAGTACTTC,CASSERQGGEQYF
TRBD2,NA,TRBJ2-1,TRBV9,TGTGCCAGCAGCGCGGGGGGACTAGCTTCCTACAATGAGCAGTTCTTC,CASSAGGLASYNEQFF
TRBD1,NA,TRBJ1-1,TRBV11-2,TGTGCCAGCAGCCGCCAGGGGGCTGGGGACACTGAAGCTTTCTTT,CASSRQGAGDTEAFF
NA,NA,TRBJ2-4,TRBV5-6,TGTGCCAGCAGAAGCCAGGGGGCCAAAAACATTCAGTACTTC,CASRSQGAKNIQYF
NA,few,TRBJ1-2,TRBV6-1,TGTGCCAGCAATCGGGGAAACTATGGCTACACCTTC,CASNRGNYGYTF
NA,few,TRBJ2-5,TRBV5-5,TGTGCCAGCAGCTTCCAGGGGATGAAAGAGACCCAGTACTTC,CASSFQGMKETQYF
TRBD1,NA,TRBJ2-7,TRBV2,TGTGCCAGCAGTGCACCGGGACAGGGACTCTACGAGCAGTACTTC,CASSAPGQGLYEQYF
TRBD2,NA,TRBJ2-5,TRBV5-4,TGTGCCAGCAGCGGACGACTAGCGCACAACCAAGAGACCCAGTACTTC,CASSGRLAHNQETQYF
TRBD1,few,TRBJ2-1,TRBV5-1,TGCGCCAGTGGACAGGGGGTCTACAATGAGCAGTTCTTC,CASGQGVYNEQFF
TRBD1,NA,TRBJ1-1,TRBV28,TGTGCCAGCAGTTTTTACGTAACAGGGGGTTCGAACACTGAAGCTTTCTTT,CASSFYVTGGSNTEAFF
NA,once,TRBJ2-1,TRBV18,TGTGCCAGCTCACCACCCTTTGGAGGTGAGCAGTTCTTC,CASSPPFGGEQFF
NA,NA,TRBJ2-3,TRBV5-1,TGCGCCAGCAGCCCCGGGGAAGGGGGGGTGGCAGATACGCAGTATTTT,CASSPGEGGVADTQYF
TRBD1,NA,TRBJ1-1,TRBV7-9,TGTGCCAGCAGCTATACGACAGGGAGCACTGAAGCTTTCTTT,CASSYTTGSTEAFF
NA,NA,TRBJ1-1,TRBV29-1,TGCAGCGTTGAACCGACCGGGAGTGAAGCTTTCTTT,CSVEPTGSEAFF
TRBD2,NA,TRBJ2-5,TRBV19,TGTGCCAGCGGGGCGAGCGGGGGATTAAAGACCCAGTACTTC,CASGASGGLKTQYF
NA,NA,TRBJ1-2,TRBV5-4,TGTGCCAGCAGCTCCGCTGGGGGGGGTGGCTACACCTTC,CASSSAGGGGYTF
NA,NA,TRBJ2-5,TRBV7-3,TGTGCCAGCAGCCAAACAGGGTTTGAGACCCAGTACTTC,CASSQTGFETQYF
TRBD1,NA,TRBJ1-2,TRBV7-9,TGTGCCAGCAGCCCCTGGGGACAGGGGCGCCCCAACTATGGCTACACCTTC,CASSPWGQGRPNYGYTF
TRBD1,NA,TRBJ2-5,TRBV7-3,TGTGCCAGCAGCCCGACAGGGTCAGAGACCCAGTACTTC,CASSPTGSETQYF
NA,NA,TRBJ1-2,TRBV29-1,TGCAGCGTTGAAGCAGCACAGTCCTATGGCTACACCTTC,CSVEAAQSYGYTF
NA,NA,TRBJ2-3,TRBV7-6,TGTGCCAGCAGCCGACGGACGGAGGGCACAGATACGCAGTATTTT,CASSRRTEGTDTQYF
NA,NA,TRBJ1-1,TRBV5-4,TGTGCCAGCAGCGAACAGGGCATGAACACTGAAGCTTTCTTT,CASSEQGMNTEAFF
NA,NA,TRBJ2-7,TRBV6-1,TGTGCCAGCAGTGAAGCCCCAGGCACCTCCTACGAGCAGTACTTC,CASSEAPGTSYEQYF
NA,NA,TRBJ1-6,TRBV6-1,TGTGCCAGCAGTTCAAGGGGGTCCTATAATTCACCCCTCCACTTT,CASSSRGSYNSPLHF
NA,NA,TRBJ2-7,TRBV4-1,TGCGCCAGCAGCCAAGAGGGATCTCGGGGGCAGTACTTC,CASSQEGSRGQYF
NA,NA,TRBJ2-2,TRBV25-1,TGTGCCAGCAGTGAATTCGGGAACACCGGGGAGCTGTTTTTT,CASSEFGNTGELFF
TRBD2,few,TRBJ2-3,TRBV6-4,TGTGCCAGCAGTGACTCGATTAGCGGGGGAGGCACAGATACGCAGTATTTT,CASSDSISGGGTDTQYF
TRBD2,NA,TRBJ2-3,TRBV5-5,TGTGCCAGCAGCTTGGGGACGGGGGGGCAGTATACGCAGTATTTT,CASSLGTGGQYTQYF
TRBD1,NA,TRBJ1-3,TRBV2,TGTGCCAGCAGGGACAGGGGGCGTGGAAACACCATATATTTT,CASRDRGRGNTIYF
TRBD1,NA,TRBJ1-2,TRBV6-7,TGTGCCAGCAGTTACCGCCGGGACAGGTACTATGGCTACACCTTC,CASSYRRDRYYGYTF
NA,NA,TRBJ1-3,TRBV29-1,TGCAGCGTTGGACCTACAACAGGGACGGTGGACACCATATATTTT,CSVGPTTGTVDTIYF
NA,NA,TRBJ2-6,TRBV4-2,TGTGCCAGCAGCCCCGTAAGTAGCGGAAGCTCTGGGGCCAACGTCCTGACTTTC,CASSPVSSGSSGANVLTF
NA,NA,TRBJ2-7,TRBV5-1,TGCGCCAGCAGCCAGGGGAACGAGCAGTACTTC,CASSQGNEQYF
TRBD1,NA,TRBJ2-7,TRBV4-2,TGTGCCAGCAGCCAAGATTTGGACAGGGGCTACGAGCAGTACTTC,CASSQDLDRGYEQYF
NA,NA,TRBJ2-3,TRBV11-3,TGTGCCAGCAGCTTAGTGGTCGCAGGGAATACAGATACGCAGTATTTT,CASSLVVAGNTDTQYF
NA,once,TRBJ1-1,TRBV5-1,TGCGCCAGCAGCACTGGGACAGAAGCTTTCTTT,CASSTGTEAFF
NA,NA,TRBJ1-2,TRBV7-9,TGTGCCAGCAGCCCAGGGGCATATGGCTACACCTTC,CASSPGAYGYTF